The clone carrying this TCR beta chain was seen more than once but under ten times. What it binds is unknown. The data belong to a study of graft-versus-host responses after intestinal transplantation. The CDR3 contains 12 residues. Germline loops: CDR1 MDHEN, CDR2 SYDVKM. The V and J ends lost 7 bases and 3 bases respectively, with 10 bases between them. TCRdb's table, derived via immunoSEQ multiplex PCR, lists solely in-frame clones and lacks some. The table has more than 65,000 clones, approximately 94% seen once. Sequencing was performed on unstimulated CD8+ T cells sorted from spleen or lymph node cells, taken before intestinal transplant. This receptor was identified in a human donor who received an intestinal transplant. The rearrangement uses TRBV28 and TRBJ2-7; D is ambiguous. The DNA for the CDR3 is TGTGCCAGCACTACTGGGGACTACGAGCAGTACTTC. Protein product: CASTTGDYEQYF.